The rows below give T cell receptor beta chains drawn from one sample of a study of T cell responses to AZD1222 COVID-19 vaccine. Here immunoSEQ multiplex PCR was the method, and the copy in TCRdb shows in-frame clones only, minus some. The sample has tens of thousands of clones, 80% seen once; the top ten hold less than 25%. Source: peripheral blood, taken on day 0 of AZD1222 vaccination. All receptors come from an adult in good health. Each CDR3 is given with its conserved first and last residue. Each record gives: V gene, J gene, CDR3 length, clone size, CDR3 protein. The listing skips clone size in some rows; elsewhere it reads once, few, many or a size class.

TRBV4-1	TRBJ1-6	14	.	CASSQEGVMSPLHF
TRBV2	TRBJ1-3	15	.	CASSRGQGAGNTIYF
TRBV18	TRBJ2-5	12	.	CASSGQGETQYF
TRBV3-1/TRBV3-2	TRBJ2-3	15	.	CASSQDRLGTDTQYF
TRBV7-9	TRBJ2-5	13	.	CASSFGTGETQYF
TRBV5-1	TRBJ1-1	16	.	CASSLGARQGNTEAFF
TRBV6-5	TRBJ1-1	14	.	CASNTGPPRHEAFF
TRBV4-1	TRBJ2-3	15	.	CASSLDNVGTDTQYF
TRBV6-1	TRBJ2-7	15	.	CASSETPGGRYEQYF
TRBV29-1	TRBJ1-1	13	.	CSVTTGRGTEAFF
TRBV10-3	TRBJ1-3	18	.	CAISEWGARRSSGNTIYF
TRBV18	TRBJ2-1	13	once	CASSPLSYNEQFF
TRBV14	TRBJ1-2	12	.	CASSQDGYGYTF
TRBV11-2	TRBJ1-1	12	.	CASSLDQSKAFF
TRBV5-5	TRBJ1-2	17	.	CASSLEAGYLYLNGYTF
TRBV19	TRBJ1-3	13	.	CASSRQGGNTIYF
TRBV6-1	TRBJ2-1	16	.	CASSDRGFGIYNEQFF
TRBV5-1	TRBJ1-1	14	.	CASSLGAGGVEAFF
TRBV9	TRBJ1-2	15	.	CASSVGPGTGDGYTF
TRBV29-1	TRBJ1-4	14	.	CSVLGRQTNEKLFF
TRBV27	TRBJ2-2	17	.	CASSPPGPRSDTGELFF
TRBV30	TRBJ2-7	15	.	CAWSLERTGGAEQYF
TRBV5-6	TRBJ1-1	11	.	CASSLQEKAFF
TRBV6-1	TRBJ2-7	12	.	CASSETLYEQYF
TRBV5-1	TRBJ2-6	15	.	CASSPPGPGANVLTF
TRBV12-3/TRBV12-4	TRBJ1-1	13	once	CASRRVGNTEAFF
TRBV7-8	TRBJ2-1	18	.	CASSSADHRSSSYNEQFF
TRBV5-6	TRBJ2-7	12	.	CASSLIGDEQYF
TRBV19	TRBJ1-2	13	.	CASSMGPRGGYTF
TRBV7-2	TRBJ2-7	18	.	CASSAPNTPTGTVYEQYF
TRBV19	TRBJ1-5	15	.	CASSGGQGVNQPQHF
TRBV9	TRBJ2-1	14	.	CANGRGTGRNEQFF
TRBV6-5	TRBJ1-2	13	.	CASRTTGAYGYTF
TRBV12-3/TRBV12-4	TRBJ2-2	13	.	CASSSPSTGELFF